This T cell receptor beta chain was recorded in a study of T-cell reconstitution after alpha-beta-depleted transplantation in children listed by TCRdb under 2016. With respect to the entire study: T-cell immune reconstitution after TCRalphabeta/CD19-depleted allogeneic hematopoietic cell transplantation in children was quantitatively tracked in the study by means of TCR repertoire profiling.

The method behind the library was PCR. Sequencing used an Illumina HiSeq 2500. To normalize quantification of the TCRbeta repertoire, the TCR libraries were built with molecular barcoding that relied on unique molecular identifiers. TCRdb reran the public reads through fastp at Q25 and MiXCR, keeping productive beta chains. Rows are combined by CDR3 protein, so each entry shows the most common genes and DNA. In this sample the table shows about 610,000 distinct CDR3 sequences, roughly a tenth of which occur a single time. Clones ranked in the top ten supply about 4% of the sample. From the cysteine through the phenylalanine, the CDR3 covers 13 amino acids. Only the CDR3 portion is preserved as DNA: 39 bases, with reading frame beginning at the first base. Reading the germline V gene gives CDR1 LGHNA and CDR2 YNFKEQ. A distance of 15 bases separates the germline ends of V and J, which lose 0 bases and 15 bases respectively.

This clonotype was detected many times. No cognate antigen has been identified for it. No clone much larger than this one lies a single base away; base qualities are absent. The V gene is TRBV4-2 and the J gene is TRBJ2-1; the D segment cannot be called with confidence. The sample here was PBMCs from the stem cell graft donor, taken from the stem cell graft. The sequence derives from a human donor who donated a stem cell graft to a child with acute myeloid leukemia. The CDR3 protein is CASSQDRSLYPFF. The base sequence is TGTGCCAGCAGCCAAGATCGCAGTTTGTACCCGTTCTTC.